This T cell receptor beta chain came from a study of OX40 agonist ivuxolimab in advanced cancers. The study's findings and limits: In the 0.1 to 3.0 mg/kg range, CD4+ and CD8+ blood T cells had expanded clonally by week 6. What antigens the expanded peripheral T cells recognized was never established.

Patients with a history of autoimmune disease or on systemic immunosuppression were excluded. The assay was immunoSEQ multiplex PCR, and TCRdb's table has in-frame clones only and misses some. The sample contains about 68,000 clones, 80% to 85% of which appear only once. Comments on this clone: The antigen remains undetermined.

Per germline, CDR1 LNHDA and CDR2 SQIVND (reference sequence). The germline V and J ends were trimmed by 5 bases and 8 bases, with 22 bases remaining between them. The CDR3 totals 17 residues. The input for sequencing was CD4+ or CD8+ T cells sorted from blood, taken in a trial of the OX40 agonist ivuxolimab. This sequence was found in an adult with an advanced solid tumor such as melanoma, head and neck, liver or kidney cancer. The gene calls are TRBV19 and TRBJ1-6; no firm D call. This CDR3 is CASSPPPWSYGDSPLHF. The CDR3 DNA is TGTGCCAGTAGTCCCCCCCCTTGGAGCTATGGGGATTCACCCCTCCACTTT.